The source of this T cell receptor beta chain is a study of cytomegalovirus exposure and HLA in healthy donors. Whole-study results and caveats: TCR beta sequences reportedly predicted the HLA-A and HLA-B alleles of most subjects accurately. Some TCR beta chains (roughly 160 of them) were listed as cytomegalovirus-associated. Indistinguishable V segments such as TRBV6-2 and TRBV6-3 were excluded.

This PCR relied on a set of 60 Vbeta primers and 13 Jbeta primers. Some clones are missing from TCRdb's copy, which holds only in-frame ones; the method was immunoSEQ multiplex PCR. This table holds about 83,000 clones, about 77% found once. V was pared by 5 bases and J by 1 base, with 9 bases between. The CDR3 covers 13 residues. In germline, CDR1 is SEHNR, CDR2 FQNEAQ (reference sequence). With regard to this clone: Antigen: not known.

Regarding donors, all were healthy bone marrow donors. The TCR was taken from a man in his fifties or sixties in good health and CMV-seronegative. The specimen sequenced was PBMCs. This sequence joins TRBV7-9 and TRBJ2-7; D not certain. CDR3 sequence reads: CASSPGFSYEQYF. CDR3 bases: TGTGCCAGCAGCCCCGGTTTTTCCTACGAGCAGTACTTC.